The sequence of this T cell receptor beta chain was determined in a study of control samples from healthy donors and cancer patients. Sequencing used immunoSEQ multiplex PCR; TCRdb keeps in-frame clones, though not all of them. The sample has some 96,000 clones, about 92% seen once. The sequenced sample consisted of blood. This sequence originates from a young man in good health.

CDR3 sequence: CASSESGANVLTF. The CDR3 coding sequence is TGTGCCAGCAGTGAATCTGGGGCCAACGTCCTGACTTTC. The chain joins TRBV6-1 to TRBJ2-6; D is ambiguous. V was trimmed by 2 bases and J by 1 base, leaving 0 bases between them. There are 13 residues in the CDR3. The germline CDR1 and CDR2 sequences are MNHNS and SASEGT.